The 22 T cell receptor beta chains below come from one sample, sequenced in a study of CD8 T cells in ankylosing spondylitis. TCRdb re-analysed the 5' RACE reads in MiXCR, keeping a single row per CDR3 protein. The data hold fewer than 250,000 distinct CDR3 sequences, with about 10% observed a single time. Source material: blood, either unsorted or a sorted T cell fraction (not recorded which). The receptors come from a male donor with ankylosing spondylitis or in good health (not recorded which).

This clonotype came up many times. The gene calls are TRBV5-6 and TRBJ2-2, with 8 nucleotides matching TRBD1. Germline CDR1 reads SGHDT; CDR2 reads YYEEEE. The CDR3 has 16 amino acids. V dropped 9 bases and J dropped 5; count of bases not matched to a gene: 15. The CDR3: CATYVQGAMGTGELFF. CDR3 nucleotide sequence: TGTGCCACCTATGTCCAGGGGGCGATGGGGACCGGGGAGCTGTTTTTT.

There are many counts of this clonotype. V usage is TRBV28 and J usage is TRBJ2-1; the match to TRBD1 covers 9 bases. This CDR3 is built from 16 residues. Germline lookup yields CDR1 MDHEN and CDR2 SYDVKM. J lost 6 bases, V lost 4 bases, and 10 bases had no gene match. The CDR3, as DNA: TGTGCCAGCAGTTCGCCACAGGGGGCTTTTTTCAATGAGCAGTTCTTC. Translating gives CASSSPQGAFFNEQFF. The full variable domain, its missing parts supplied by reference TRBV28 and TRBJ2-1, is DVKVTQSSRYLVKRTGEKVFLECVQDMDHENMFWYRQDPGLGLRLIYFSYDVKMKEKGDIPEGYSVSREKKERFSLILESASTNQTSMYLCASSSPQGAFFNEQFFGPGTRLTVL.

The gene calls are TRBV20-1 and TRBJ2-3; 10 nucleotides align to TRBD2. J was trimmed by 0 bases and V by 4 bases; bases with no gene match: 16. Germline V CDR1 and CDR2: DFQATT, SNEGSKA (reference sequence). CDR3 length: 19 residues. CDR3: CSATADSSGGAVSTDTQYF. Written as DNA, the CDR3 is TGCAGTGCTACAGCCGATTCTAGCGGGGGCGCAGTCAGCACAGATACGCAGTATTTT.

The CDR3 spells CASRRYSAANTGELFF. CDR3 bases: TGTGCCAGTCGAAGGTACAGTGCCGCGAACACCGGGGAGCTGTTTTTT. The V call is TRBV7-8, the J call TRBJ2-2; D remains unclear. This CDR3 spans 16 amino acids. Germline V CDR1 and CDR2: SGHVS, FQNEAQ. V dropped 9 bases and J dropped 0 bases, with 17 bases sitting between them.

The chain employs TRBV7-2 and TRBJ2-1; D remains unclear. The germline gives CDR1 SGHTA, CDR2 FQGNSA. This CDR3 contains 14 residues. Trimming took 2 bases from V and 8 from J, leaving 13 bases between them. The CDR3 sequence: CASSLLQNSDEQFF. In nucleotides, the CDR3 is TGTGCCAGCAGCTTACTCCAAAATTCGGATGAGCAGTTCTTC. Full variable domain (rest looked up from reference TRBV7-2 and TRBJ2-1): GAGVSQSPSNKVTEKGKDVELRCDPISGHTALYWYRQSLGQGLEFLIYFQGNSAPDKSGLPSDRFSAERTGGSVSTLTIQRTQQEDSAVYLCASSLLQNSDEQFFGPGTRLTVL.

The J gene is TRBJ1-1, the V gene TRBV7-9; 7 nucleotides align to TRBD1. The CDR3 covers 16 residues. CDR1 SEHNR and CDR2 FQNEAQ come from the germline V gene (reference sequence). J lost 2 bases, V lost 5 bases, and 11 bases had no gene match. The DNA of the CDR3 is TGTGCCAGCAGCGTAGGGGGTACAGGGGTAAACACTGAAGCTTTCTTT. Its protein is CASSVGGTGVNTEAFF.

The CDR3 DNA reads TGTGCCAGCAGCCAAGTCCCTAGGGAGACCCAGTACTTC. This codes for CASSQVPRETQYF. The chain carries TRBV14 and TRBJ2-5; the D is unclear. CDR3 size: 13 residues. CDR1 is SGHDN, CDR2 FVKESK, per germline. Trimming took off 1 base at V and 5 bases at J, with 8 bases between the two ends.

This clonotype was seen many times. The chain links TRBV5-5 to TRBJ2-1; 7 bases match TRBD2. The CDR3 is 15 amino acids. The germline CDR1 and CDR2 sequences are SGHKS and YYEKEE (reference sequence). The junction had 6 bases not matched to a gene; V was cut back by 0 bases and J by 6 bases. CDR3 sequence reads: CASSLDGGSRNEQFF. CDR3 DNA: TGTGCCAGCAGCTTGGACGGGGGGTCTCGCAATGAGCAGTTCTTC. Full variable domain (rest looked up from reference TRBV5-5 and TRBJ2-1): DAGVTQSPTHLIKTRGQQVTLRCSPISGHKSVSWYQQVLGQGPQFIFQYYEKEERGRGNFPDRFSARQFPNYSSELNVNALLLGDSALYLCASSLDGGSRNEQFFGPGTRLTVL.

This clonotype showed up just a few times. A read error may be the cause here, since a much bigger clone is one base away. The CDR3 DNA reads as TGTGCCAGCAGCGAGGACAGGGGCACTGAAGCTTTCTTT. This encodes CASSEDRGTEAFF. The V call is TRBV11-2, the J call TRBJ1-1, with TRBD1 matching 9 bases. The germline V gene encodes CDR1 SGHAT and CDR2 FQNNGV. The length of the CDR3 is 13 residues. V gave up 5 bases and J gave up 4 bases; unmatched junction bases: 2.

V gene TRBV18 combines with J gene TRBJ1-1, with unresolved D. The germline V and J ends were trimmed by 0 bases and 4 bases, with 15 bases remaining between them. This CDR3 has 16 residues. Per germline, CDR1 KGHSH and CDR2 LQKENI. The CDR3 loop reads CASSPPNQELVTEAFF. The CDR3 DNA follows: TGTGCCAGCTCACCACCGAATCAGGAATTGGTCACTGAAGCTTTCTTT.

V usage is TRBV11-2 and J usage is TRBJ2-3, with D tentatively TRBD1 or TRBD2 (6 bases each). V lost 5 bases and J 2 bases, leaving 17 bases between the germline ends. CDR1 is SGHAT and CDR2 is FQNNGV in the germline V gene. The CDR3 consists of 16 residues. CDR3 sequence (DNA): TGTGCCAGCAGCCCTAAAGGGGGGCCCTTCACAGATACGCAGTATTTT. It translates to CASSPKGGPFTDTQYF.

This clonotype was counted a single time. A much larger clone differs from this one at a single base, so this may be a read error. The genes are TRBV7-6 and TRBJ2-3, with D possibly TRBD1 on 5 matching bases. The tail of the sequence fits TRBJ1-5 better, so the J call may be wrong. CDR1 is SGHVS, CDR2 FNYEAQ, per germline. CDR3 length: 13 amino acids. This CDR3 reads CASSLEGRRTQHF. CDR3 bases: TGTGCCAGCAGCTTAGAGGGGCGCCGTACGCAGCATTTT.

This clonotype came up many times. The chain carries TRBV5-1 and TRBJ1-4; no definite D call. V shed 4 bases and J shed 7 bases, with 8 bases lying between them. This CDR3 has 12 amino acids. Germline V gene sequence: CDR1 SGHRS, CDR2 YFSETQ. CDR3 in amino acids: CASSAGGEKLFF. In nucleotides, the CDR3 is TGCGCCAGCAGCGCGGGAGGTGAAAAACTGTTTTTT.

This clonotype was picked up many times. The chain recombines TRBV10-3 with TRBJ2-3; D is possibly TRBD2 (6 bases). V lost 5 bases, J lost 4 bases, and 19 bases lay in between. Germline V lookup: CDR1 ENHRY, CDR2 SYGVKD. The CDR3 totals 16 residues. The CDR3 sequence: CAISSPPGGIPDTQYF. The CDR3 nucleotides are TGTGCCATCAGTTCCCCCCCCGGGGGTATACCAGATACGCAGTATTTT.

This clonotype was picked up many times. The chain carries TRBV5-1 and TRBJ1-2, with 9 bases matching TRBD1. In germline, CDR1 is SGHRS, CDR2 YFSETQ. Losses at the gene ends were 3 bases for V and 6 bases for J; bases not matched to a gene: 12. This CDR3 is 16 amino acids long. CDR3 amino acids: CASSSRGQGAPDGYTF. DNA of the CDR3: TGCGCCAGCAGCTCCCGGGGACAGGGAGCCCCGGATGGCTACACCTTC.

The sample holds many counts of this clonotype. The rearrangement links TRBV24-1 to TRBJ2-5; D could derive from TRBD1 or TRBD2 (5 bases each). The V end lost 2 bases, the J end lost 5 bases, and 8 bases lay between the germline ends. Germline-derived CDR1 and CDR2 are KGHDR and SFDVKD. The CDR3 totals 13 residues. The CDR3 region is CATSDSGTETQYF. The CDR3 coding sequence is TGTGCCACCAGTGATTCCGGGACGGAGACCCAGTACTTC.

Only a few counts were recorded for this clonotype. The genes are TRBV7-9 and TRBJ2-1; TRBD1 matches at 7 bases. V lost 6 bases to trimming and J lost 8 bases; unmatched junction nucleotides: 10. Germline assignment: CDR1 SEHNR and CDR2 FQNEAQ (reference sequence). The CDR3 has 14 residues. The CDR3 DNA is TGTGCCAGCAGGTATAGCGACAGGGCCGATGAGCAGTTCTTC. This sequence encodes CASRYSDRADEQFF.

This clonotype was detected ten times or more. The V gene is TRBV20-1, the J gene TRBJ2-2, with D uncertain. Trimming removed 6 bases at V and 4 bases at J, with 18 bases between. CDR1 DFQATT and CDR2 SNEGSKA come from the germline V gene (reference sequence). The CDR3 contains 15 residues. CDR3 coding DNA: TGCAGTGCCTTGCAACTGGAAGCCCTCACCGGGGAGCTGTTTTTT. As protein: CSALQLEALTGELFF.

There are many counts of this clonotype. The V gene is TRBV7-8, the J gene TRBJ1-4; D might be TRBD1 (6 bases). V lost 7 bases, J lost 1 base, and 16 bases lay in between. The CDR3 contains 16 residues. Germline V gene data show CDR1 as SGHVS and CDR2 as FQNEAQ. CDR3 DNA: TGTGCCAGCAATCCGGGGGGCCCGGAAACTAATGAAAAACTGTTTTTT. Translated: CASNPGGPETNEKLFF.

The CDR3 protein is CSARARSGGKAEAFF. CDR3 bases: TGCAGTGCTAGGGCCAGATCAGGGGGAAAGGCTGAAGCTTTCTTT. V usage is TRBV20-1 and J usage is TRBJ1-1, with TRBD1 matching over 7 bases. V lost 3 bases, J lost 6 bases, and 13 bases stayed unmatched. This CDR3 has 15 residues. CDR1 is DFQATT and CDR2 is SNEGSKA in the germline V gene (reference sequence).

This clonotype was seen many times. V gene TRBV6-2 or TRBV6-3 combines with J gene TRBJ2-7; D is ambiguous. V lost 8 bases to trimming and J lost 0 bases, with 20 bases between them. Per germline, CDR1 MNHEY and CDR2 SVGEGT. There are 16 residues in the CDR3. The CDR3 protein is CASRRQSPTVSYEQYF. The CDR3 DNA reads as TGTGCCAGCCGGAGACAAAGCCCCACCGTCTCCTACGAGCAGTACTTC.

In regard to this clonotype: A much more abundant neighbour one base away suggests this may be a read error. The V and J genes are TRBV7-2 and TRBJ1-2, with 7 bases matching TRBD1. This CDR3 is 13 amino acids long. Germline CDR1 reads SGHTA; CDR2 reads FQGNSA. V shed 5 bases and J 12 bases; nucleotides not matched to a gene: 12. CDR3 sequence reads: CASSVDRERGDTF. CDR3 nucleotides: TGTGCCAGCAGCGTCGACAGGGAGCGCGGCGACACCTTC.